A selection of T cell receptor beta chains follows, all from one sample in a study of control samples from healthy donors and cancer patients. The protocol was immunoSEQ multiplex PCR, while the TCRdb copy is restricted to in-frame clones and leaves out a portion. Seen here are approximately 90,000 clones, just over 90% observed once, and the top ten hold over 1.3%. Sequencing used blood. The receptors shown here come from a woman in her twenties or thirties in good health. Both conserved end residues are part of each CDR3. A D gene is named only where the DNA matches it firmly. Clone size, where shown, is once, few, many, or a class for clones that have expanded.

clone_size	d_call	v_call	j_call	cdr3_nt	cdr3_aa
.	.	TRBV28	TRBJ1-2	TGTGCCAGCAGTTTGTACCCCCACTATGGCTACACCTTC	CASSLYPHYGYTF
.	.	TRBV11-2	TRBJ2-1	TGTGCCAGCAGCCCCAACCCGGGGAGCTCCTACAATGAGCAGTTCTTC	CASSPNPGSSYNEQFF
.	.	TRBV28	TRBJ2-3	TGTGCCAGCAGCCTAGCCTACACAGGGTCAGATACGCAGTATTTT	CASSLAYTGSDTQYF
.	.	TRBV25-1	TRBJ1-1	TGTGCCAGCAGTGAATCCCGGACTCAAGCTTTCTTT	CASSESRTQAFF
.	.	TRBV6-5	TRBJ2-1	TGTGCCAGCAGTTACTCCAGGGAGGCCCTTGAGCAGTTCTTC	CASSYSREALEQFF
few	.	TRBV11-2	TRBJ1-3	TGTGCCAGCAGCTTAGATCCGTCAGGGGCGAAGGGAAACACCATATATTTT	CASSLDPSGAKGNTIYF
.	.	TRBV28	TRBJ2-7	TGTGCCAGCAGTTTATGGCCGGCGACGAGCTGGTACTTC	CASSLWPATSWYF
.	.	TRBV5-1	TRBJ2-3	TGCGCCAGCAGCTCGGACTCAAGCCATACGCAGTATTTT	CASSSDSSHTQYF
.	TRBD1	TRBV18	TRBJ2-5	TGTGCCAGCTCACCAAGGGGACAGGGGAGGTTGGAAGAGACCCAGTACTTC	CASSPRGQGRLEETQYF
.	TRBD2	TRBV3-1/TRBV3-2	TRBJ2-7	TGTGCCAGTCAGCTAGCGGGAGCCTACGAGCAGTACTTC	CASQLAGAYEQYF
.	.	TRBV3-1/TRBV3-2	TRBJ2-5	TGTGCCAGCAGCCAAGGCTCCGCGTCAGAGACCCAGTACTTC	CASSQGSASETQYF
once	TRBD2	TRBV5-1	TRBJ2-3	TGCGCCAGCAGTTATCCAACTAGCGGGGAGACCCCAACCGGCACAGATACGCAGTATTTT	CASSYPTSGETPTGTDTQYF
.	.	TRBV5-6	TRBJ2-1	TGTGCCAGCAGCTTGGATTCCTACAATGAGCAGTTCTTC	CASSLDSYNEQFF
.	TRBD2	TRBV29-1	TRBJ2-1	TGCAGCGCCCCGGGACTAGCGGCCAATGAGCAGTTCTTC	CSAPGLAANEQFF
.	.	TRBV2	TRBJ2-7	TGTGCCAGCAGGGTTTCTTCCTACGAGCAGTACTTC	CASRVSSYEQYF
.	.	TRBV28	TRBJ1-1	TGTGCCAGCAGTTTTCTGGGACGGAGCACTGAAGCTTTCTTT	CASSFLGRSTEAFF
.	.	TRBV7-9	TRBJ2-7	TGTGCCAGCAGCTTAGAAGTTAGCGGTTACGAGCAGTACTTC	CASSLEVSGYEQYF
.	TRBD2	TRBV9	TRBJ2-1	TGTGCCAGCAGCCCAATAGCGGGAGTTCCCTACAATGAGCAGTTCTTC	CASSPIAGVPYNEQFF
.	.	TRBV6-5	TRBJ1-6	TGTGCCAGCATCCTAGAGGGGGGCAGAGGATCACCCCTCCACTTT	CASILEGGRGSPLHF
.	TRBD1	TRBV11-2	TRBJ1-2	TGTGCCAGCAGCCCGATAACTAGACAGGGGGCTAACTATGGCTACACCTTC	CASSPITRQGANYGYTF
.	.	TRBV18	TRBJ1-1	TGTGCCAGCTCACCCGGGCTGAACACTGAAGCTTTCTTT	CASSPGLNTEAFF
.	.	TRBV24-1	TRBJ1-5	TGTGCCACCAGTGTTGGGAGAAATCAGCCCCAGCATTTT	CATSVGRNQPQHF
.	.	TRBV5-4	TRBJ2-5	TGTGCCAGCAGCCCTGTGGGTGGTAGAGGGGCCGTGGAGACCCAGTACTTC	CASSPVGGRGAVETQYF
.	TRBD2	TRBV9	TRBJ2-7	TGTGCCAGCAGCCCACGTGGCAGCGGGAGTTGGGACGAGCAGTACTTC	CASSPRGSGSWDEQYF
.	.	TRBV18	TRBJ2-7	TGTGCCAGCTCACCACCGTCCGGGGGCTACGAGCAGTACTTC	CASSPPSGGYEQYF
.	TRBD1	TRBV12-3/TRBV12-4	TRBJ1-1	TGTGCCAGCGGGACAGGGATAGAAGCTTTCTTT	CASGTGIEAFF
.	.	TRBV2	TRBJ2-3	TGTGCCAGCAGTGTAGCGGGCACAGATACGCAGTATTTT	CASSVAGTDTQYF
few	.	TRBV19	TRBJ1-2	TGTGCCAGTAGTATTTCTGGGCCCGGCTACACCTTC	CASSISGPGYTF